This T cell receptor (beta chain) was recovered during a study of blood T cell repertoires in COVID-19. The wider study: T cells, B-cell-depleted T cells, or PBMCs provided the cDNA or gDNA that served as material.

The CDR3 runs to 14 residues. CDR1 and CDR2 (germline): SGHRS, YFSETQ. With V trimmed by 5 bases and J by 3 bases, 5 bases remained unmatched. Original analysis: Using reference gene primer amplification, nucleated cell counts were estimated. The table came from immunoSEQ multiplex PCR; TCRdb's copy has only in-frame clones and leaves some out. The V and J calls and the clone size are those of that table, but D and trimming were determined from the DNA. The sample includes around 200,000 clones, about four fifths seen only once; the top ten take roughly 2.7%. The chain combines TRBV5-1 with TRBJ2-5; 9 nucleotides align to TRBD2. The clonotype was recovered from a woman aged 40-49 years with active or convalescent COVID-19. Sequenced input: peripheral blood. The DNA of the CDR3 is TGCGCCAGCAGGGGCGGGGGGGCGAAAGAGACCCAGTACTTC. This sequence encodes CASRGGGAKETQYF.